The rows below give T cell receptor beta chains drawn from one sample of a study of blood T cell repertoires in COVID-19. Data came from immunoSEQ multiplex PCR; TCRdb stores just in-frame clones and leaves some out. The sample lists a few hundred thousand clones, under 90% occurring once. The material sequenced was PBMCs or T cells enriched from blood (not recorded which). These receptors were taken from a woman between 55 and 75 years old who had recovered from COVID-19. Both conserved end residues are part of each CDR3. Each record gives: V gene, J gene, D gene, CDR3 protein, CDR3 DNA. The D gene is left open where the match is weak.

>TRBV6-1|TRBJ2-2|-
CASSEGLSTGELFF
TGTGCCAGCAGTGAGGGACTTTCCACCGGGGAGCTGTTTTTT
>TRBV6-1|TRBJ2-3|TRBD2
CASSDSGGLRDTQYF
TGTGCCAGCAGTGATAGCGGGGGTTTAAGGGATACGCAGTATTTT
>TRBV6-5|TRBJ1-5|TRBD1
CASKPDIGQEPQHF
TGTGCCAGCAAGCCGGACATAGGACAGGAGCCCCAGCATTTT
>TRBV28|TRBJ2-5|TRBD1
CASKTGAETQYF
TGTGCCAGCAAGACAGGGGCCGAGACCCAGTACTTC
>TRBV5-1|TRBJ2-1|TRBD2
CASNVGTRIGEQFF
TGCGCCAGCAACGTCGGGACTAGAATAGGTGAGCAGTTCTTC
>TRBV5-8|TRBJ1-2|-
CASSLAAGNGYTF
TGTGCCAGCAGCTTGGCCGCAGGGAATGGCTACACCTTC
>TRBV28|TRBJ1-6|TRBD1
CAGGTGHKPLHF
TGTGCCGGGGGGACAGGGCACAAACCCCTCCACTTT
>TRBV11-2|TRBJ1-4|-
CASSFSGGFGEKLFF
TGTGCCAGCAGCTTCTCGGGTGGGTTCGGTGAAAAACTGTTTTTT
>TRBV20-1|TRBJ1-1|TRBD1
CSGQGPTEAFF
TGCAGTGGACAGGGACCCACTGAAGCTTTCTTT
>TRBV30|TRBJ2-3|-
CAWSVYRDTQYF
TGTGCCTGGAGTGTATATCGGGATACGCAGTATTTT
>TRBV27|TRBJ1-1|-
CASTPLRGFEEAFF
TGTGCCAGCACCCCCCTGCGGGGTTTCGAGGAAGCTTTCTTT
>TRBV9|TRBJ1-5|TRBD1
CASSHEGGLGQPQHF
TGTGCCAGCAGCCACGAAGGGGGCTTGGGGCAGCCCCAGCATTTT
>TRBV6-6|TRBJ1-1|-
CASSQALNSEAFF
TGTGCCAGCAGTCAAGCCTTAAACAGTGAAGCTTTCTTT
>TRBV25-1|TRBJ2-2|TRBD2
CVWLAEVNTGELFF
TGTGTGTGGCTAGCGGAAGTAAACACCGGGGAGCTGTTTTTT
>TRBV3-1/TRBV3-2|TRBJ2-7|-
CASSLTAAATYEQYF
TGTGCCAGCAGCCTTACGGCAGCGGCAACCTACGAGCAGTACTTC
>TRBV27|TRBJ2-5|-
CASSDLMGGGKTQYF
TGTGCCAGCAGCGATCTGATGGGGGGTGGAAAGACCCAGTACTTC
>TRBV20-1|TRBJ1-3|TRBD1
CSASGQGNSGNTIYF
TGCAGTGCTAGTGGACAGGGAAATTCTGGAAACACCATATATTTT
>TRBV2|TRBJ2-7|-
CASSEVGTTSHEQYF
TGTGCCAGCAGTGAGGTCGGGACAACGTCCCACGAGCAGTACTTC
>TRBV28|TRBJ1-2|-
CASRHPLGTGYGYTF
TGTGCCAGCAGACACCCCTTGGGAACAGGCTATGGCTACACCTTC
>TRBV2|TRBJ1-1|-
CASSGGRTMNTEAFF
TGTGCCAGCAGTGGCGGCCGGACTATGAACACTGAAGCTTTCTTT
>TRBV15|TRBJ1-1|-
CATSRVNLDTEAFF
TGTGCCACCAGCAGAGTCAACTTGGACACTGAAGCTTTCTTT
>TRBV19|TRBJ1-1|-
CASSDYPPAEAFF
TGTGCCAGTAGCGATTACCCGCCGGCTGAAGCTTTCTTT